The 17 T cell receptor beta chains listed next were all sequenced from one sample in a study of cytotoxic CD8 clonotypes in ibrutinib-treated CLL. Assay: immunoSEQ multiplex PCR; the TCRdb copy retains only in-frame clones and omits some. Among hundreds of thousands of clones, 70% were seen once, and the ten largest hold roughly 14%. Sequenced material: PBMCs, taken after 24 months of ibrutinib treatment. The source of these receptors is a human donor with chronic lymphocytic leukemia.

The chain recombines TRBV9 with TRBJ2-1, with TRBD1 matching over 7 bases. The CDR3 has 16 residues. Germline values: CDR1 SGDLS, CDR2 YYNGEE. The V segment lost 5 bases and the J segment 0 bases; nucleotides outside the gene matches: 8. Here the CDR3 reads CASSALGTASYNEQFF. In nucleotides, the CDR3 is TGTGCCAGCAGTGCACTCGGGACAGCCTCCTACAATGAGCAGTTCTTC.

The CDR3 spells CSVAMDRSNEQFF. Here the CDR3 DNA reads TGCAGCGTCGCGATGGACAGGTCCAATGAGCAGTTCTTC. The V and J genes are TRBV29-1 and TRBJ2-1, with 7 positions matching TRBD1. Germline CDR1 is SQVTM and CDR2 is ANQGSEA. V shed 6 bases, J shed 6 bases, and the junction held 8 bases outside the gene matches. This CDR3 is built from 13 residues.

This chain connects TRBV28 to TRBJ2-5; D unresolved. Germline V gene sequence: CDR1 MDHEN, CDR2 SYDVKM. V shed 4 bases and J shed 0 bases, with 15 bases lying between them. CDR3 size: 16 residues. The CDR3 nucleotides are TGTGCCAGCAGTTCGGCAGGCAACCCGGACCAAGAGACCCAGTACTTC. This encodes CASSSAGNPDQETQYF.

V gene TRBV14 combines with J gene TRBJ1-3, with D unresolved. In germline, CDR1 is SGHDN, CDR2 FVKESK. The V and J ends lost 0 bases and 0 bases respectively, with 18 bases between them. The CDR3 length is 19 residues. CDR3 in DNA: TGTGCCAGCAGCCAAGAGGTGGGCCTGGATGGAGTCTCTGGAAACACCATATATTTT. This codes for CASSQEVGLDGVSGNTIYF.

The chain has TRBV29-1 and TRBJ2-3; D uncertain. Germline CDR1 SQVTM, CDR2 ANQGSEA. This CDR3 has 10 amino acids. Trimming removed 8 bases at V and 6 bases at J, with 9 bases between. The CDR3 DNA reads as TGCAGCTCCTATGTGGATACGCAGTATTTT. Translating it yields CSSYVDTQYF.

This rearrangement joins TRBV6-5 to TRBJ1-5, with TRBD1 matching 7 bases. CDR1 MNHEY and CDR2 SVGAGI come from the germline V gene. There are 14 residues in the CDR3. With 6 bases clipped from V and 7 bases from J, the junction kept 9 bases outside the gene matches. This CDR3 reads CASRKGGAEQPQHF. The CDR3 DNA reads TGTGCCAGCAGGAAAGGGGGCGCGGAACAGCCCCAGCATTTT.

The chain combines TRBV7-9 with TRBJ2-5; D assignment may be TRBD1 or TRBD2 (5 bases each). Trimming left V 5 bases short and J 3 bases short, with 10 bases between. Germline CDR1 and CDR2: SEHNR and FQNEAQ (reference sequence). This CDR3 comprises 13 residues. The CDR3 loop is CASSPRGEETQYF. The CDR3 coding sequence is TGTGCCAGCAGCCCACGGGGCGAAGAGACCCAGTACTTC.

V is TRBV19 and J is TRBJ2-7; D is perhaps TRBD1 (5 bases). The CDR3 has 12 amino acids. Deletions cut 8 bases from V and 4 bases from J, with 12 bases between. CDR1 and CDR2 (germline): LNHDA, SQIVND (reference sequence). The DNA for the CDR3 is TGTGCCAGTGCTGGACAAACATACGAGCAGTACTTC. Translated, it gives CASAGQTYEQYF.

This clone was recorded a few times. The chain combines TRBV6-5 with TRBJ1-3, with 7 bases lining up with TRBD1. This CDR3 is built from 15 residues. Germline loops: CDR1 MNHEY, CDR2 SVGAGI. Unmatched junction bases numbered 5, after V lost 2 bases and J lost 4 bases. Here the CDR3 reads CASSYTKDRGNTIYF. CDR3 sequence (DNA): TGTGCCAGCAGTTACACGAAGGACAGGGGAAACACCATATATTTT.

The gene calls are TRBV4-2 and TRBJ2-4; D perhaps matches TRBD2 (5 bases). The V gene lost 4 bases and the J gene lost 1 base, with 14 bases spanning the gap. The CDR3 covers 16 residues. The germline V gene has CDR1 LGHNA and CDR2 YNFKEQ. DNA for the CDR3: TGTGCCAGCAGCCGGACCGGGATCGACGCCAAAAACATTCAGTACTTC. Protein: CASSRTGIDAKNIQYF.

The chain carries TRBV29-1 and TRBJ2-3; D is ambiguous. Trimming removed 5 bases from V and 6 bases from J, with 9 bases in between. The CDR3 totals 11 residues. Germline V gene data show CDR1 as SQVTM and CDR2 as ANQGSEA. The chain's CDR3 is CSVSDGDTQYF. CDR3 coding DNA: TGCAGCGTTTCGGATGGCGATACGCAGTATTTT.

This clone turned up a few times. The chain carries TRBV11-3 and TRBJ2-1, with D perhaps matching TRBD1 (6 bases). With 5 bases removed from V and 5 bases from J, the gap between germline ends came to 13 bases. The CDR3 runs to 14 residues. Germline values: CDR1 SGHNT, CDR2 YENEEA. The CDR3 region has the DNA TGTGCCAGCAGCCAGCCGGGACAACACAATGAGCAGTTCTTC. This sequence encodes CASSQPGQHNEQFF.

The V and J genes are TRBV27 and TRBJ2-1; 7 bases are shared with TRBD1. This CDR3 has 14 amino acids. Germline lookup yields CDR1 MNHEY and CDR2 SMNVEV (reference sequence). Unmatched junction bases numbered 10, after V lost 4 bases and J lost 10 bases. DNA of the CDR3: TGTGCCAGCAGTTCAAACCCCCTAGGGGGCGAGCAGTTCTTC. Translation gives CASSSNPLGGEQFF.

V gene TRBV6-5 combines with J gene TRBJ2-3; TRBD2 is a possible D gene (7 bases). Germline-derived CDR1 and CDR2 are MNHEY and SVGAGI. This CDR3 has 16 residues. The V end was cut by 2 bases, the J end by 1 base, with 13 bases between. CDR3 nucleotide sequence: TGTGCCAGCAGTTACGGGGGCGGGAGTGGCACAGATACGCAGTATTTT. Its translation: CASSYGGGSGTDTQYF.

This clone appeared once. The chain carries TRBV9 and TRBJ2-3; a weak D match, TRBD1 (5 bases). Per the germline V gene, CDR1 is SGDLS and CDR2 is YYNGEE. V lost 6 bases to trimming and J lost 1 base, with 15 bases between them. The CDR3 loop spans 15 amino acids. The chain's CDR3 is CASNLGQARTDTQYF. CDR3 DNA sequence: TGTGCCAGCAACCTGGGGCAGGCCCGCACAGATACGCAGTATTTT.

The chain recombines TRBV7-3 with TRBJ2-1; TRBD2 is a possible D gene (5 bases). This CDR3 is 16 amino acids long. Trimming took 2 bases from V and 3 from J, leaving 14 bases between them. From germline, CDR1 is SGHTA and CDR2 FQGTGA. CDR3 protein: CASSLSGISLYNEQFF. CDR3 sequence (DNA): TGTGCCAGCAGCTTATCCGGGATAAGCCTCTACAATGAGCAGTTCTTC.

V is TRBV7-9 and J is TRBJ1-3; D might be TRBD1 (6 bases). Trimming pared 8 bases from V and 7 bases from J, leaving 12 bases between. Looked up from germline, CDR1 is SEHNR and CDR2 is FQNEAQ (reference sequence). CDR3 length: 12 residues. CDR3 region: CASEPRGNTIYF. CDR3 DNA sequence: TGTGCCAGCGAGCCCAGGGGCAACACCATATATTTT.